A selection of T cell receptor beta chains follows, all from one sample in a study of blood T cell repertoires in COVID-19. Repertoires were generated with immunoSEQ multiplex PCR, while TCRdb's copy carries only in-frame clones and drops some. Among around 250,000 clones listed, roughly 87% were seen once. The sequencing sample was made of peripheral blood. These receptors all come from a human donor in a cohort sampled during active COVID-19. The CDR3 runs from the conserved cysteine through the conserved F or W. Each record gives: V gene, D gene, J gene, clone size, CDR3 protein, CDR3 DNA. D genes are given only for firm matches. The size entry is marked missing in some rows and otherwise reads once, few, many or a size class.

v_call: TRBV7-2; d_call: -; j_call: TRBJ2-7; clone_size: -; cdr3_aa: CASSSGTGVEQYF; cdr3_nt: TGTGCCAGCAGCTCTGGTACCGGGGTCGAGCAGTACTTC
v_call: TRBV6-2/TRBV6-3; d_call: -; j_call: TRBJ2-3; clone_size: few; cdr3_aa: CASSPRGGQYF; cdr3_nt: TGTGCCAGCAGCCCCAGGGGCGGGCAGTATTTT
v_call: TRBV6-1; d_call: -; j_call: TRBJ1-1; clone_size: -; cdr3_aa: CASSEGLTRATEAFF; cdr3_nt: TGTGCCAGCAGTGAAGGCTTGACGAGGGCCACTGAAGCTTTCTTT
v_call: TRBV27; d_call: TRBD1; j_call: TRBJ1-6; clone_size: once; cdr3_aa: CASSFGTGFSPLHF; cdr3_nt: TGTGCCAGCAGTTTTGGGACAGGGTTTTCACCCCTCCACTTT
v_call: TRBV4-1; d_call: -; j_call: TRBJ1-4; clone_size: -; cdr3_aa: CASSLVTSTNEKLFF; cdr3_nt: TGCGCCAGCAGCCTCGTCACTTCAACTAATGAAAAACTGTTTTTT
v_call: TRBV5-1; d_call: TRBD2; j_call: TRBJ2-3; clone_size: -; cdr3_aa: CASPPAGDYIADTQYF; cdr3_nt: TGCGCCAGCCCCCCAGCGGGAGACTACATCGCAGATACGCAGTATTTT
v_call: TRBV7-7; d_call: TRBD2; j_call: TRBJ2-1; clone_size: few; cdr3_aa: CASSPRPLAVPHNEQFF; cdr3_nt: TGTGCTAGCAGCCCACGACCACTAGCGGTGCCCCACAATGAGCAGTTCTTC
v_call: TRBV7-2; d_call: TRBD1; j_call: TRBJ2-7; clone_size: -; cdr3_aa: CASSLRGQGSHEQYF; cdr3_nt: TGTGCCAGCAGCTTACGGGGACAGGGGTCCCACGAGCAGTACTTC
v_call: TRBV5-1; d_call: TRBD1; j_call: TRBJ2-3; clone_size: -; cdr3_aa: CASSMGQGQDTQYF; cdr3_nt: TGCGCCAGCAGCATGGGACAGGGTCAGGATACGCAGTATTTT
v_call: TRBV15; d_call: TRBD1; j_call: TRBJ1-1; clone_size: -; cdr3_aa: CATSLDRGLSEAFF; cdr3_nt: TGTGCCACCAGCCTCGACAGGGGCCTCTCTGAAGCTTTCTTT
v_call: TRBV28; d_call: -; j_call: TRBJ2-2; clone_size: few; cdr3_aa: CASSSGTYTGELFF; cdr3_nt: TGTGCCAGCAGTTCTGGGACTTACACCGGGGAGCTGTTTTTT
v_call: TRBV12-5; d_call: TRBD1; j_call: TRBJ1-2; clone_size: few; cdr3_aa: CASGTGQGNGYTF; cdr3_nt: TGTGCTAGTGGCACGGGACAGGGGAATGGCTACACCTTC
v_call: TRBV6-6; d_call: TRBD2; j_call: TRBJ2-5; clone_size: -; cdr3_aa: CASRPLRGGEETQYF; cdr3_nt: TGTGCCAGCAGACCCCTGCGGGGGGGCGAAGAGACCCAGTACTTC
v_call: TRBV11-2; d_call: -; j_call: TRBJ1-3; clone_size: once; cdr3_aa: CASSSDNYSGNTIYF; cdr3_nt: TGTGCCAGCAGCTCAGACAACTACTCTGGAAACACCATATATTTT
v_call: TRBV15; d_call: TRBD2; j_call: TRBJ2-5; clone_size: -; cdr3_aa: CATSSLAGGETQYF; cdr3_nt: TGTGCCACCAGCAGCTTAGCGGGGGGAGAGACCCAGTACTTC
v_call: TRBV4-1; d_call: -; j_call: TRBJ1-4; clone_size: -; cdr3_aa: CASSQDQAVGKLFF; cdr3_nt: TGCGCCAGCAGCCAAGACCAGGCTGTTGGAAAACTGTTTTTT
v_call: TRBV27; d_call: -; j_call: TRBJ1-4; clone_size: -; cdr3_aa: CASSLLGRGGEKLFF; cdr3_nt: TGTGCCAGCAGTTTATTAGGACGGGGGGGGGAAAAACTGTTTTTT
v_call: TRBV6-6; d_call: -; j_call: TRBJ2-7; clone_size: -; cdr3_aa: CASSYRPSYEQYF; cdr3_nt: TGTGCCAGCAGTTACCGTCCCTCCTACGAGCAGTACTTC
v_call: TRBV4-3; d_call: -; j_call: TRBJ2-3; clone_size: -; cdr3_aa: CASSQEVAAGGADTQYF; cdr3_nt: TGCGCCAGCAGCCAAGAGGTTGCGGCAGGCGGGGCAGATACGCAGTATTTT
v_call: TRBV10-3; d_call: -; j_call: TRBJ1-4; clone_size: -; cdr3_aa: CAPIAVTATNEKLFF; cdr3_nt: TGTGCCCCCATTGCGGTGACTGCAACTAATGAAAAACTGTTTTTT
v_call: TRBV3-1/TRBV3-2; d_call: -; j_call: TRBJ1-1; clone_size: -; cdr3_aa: CASSQGTHTEAFF; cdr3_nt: TGTGCCAGCAGCCAAGGGACTCACACTGAAGCTTTCTTT
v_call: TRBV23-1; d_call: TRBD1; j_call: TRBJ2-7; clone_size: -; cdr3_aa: CASGPTGKVHEQYF; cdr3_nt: TGCGCCAGCGGCCCGACAGGGAAGGTCCACGAGCAGTACTTC
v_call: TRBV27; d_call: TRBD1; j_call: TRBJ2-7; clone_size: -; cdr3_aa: CASIKGQGAGEQYF; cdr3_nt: TGTGCCAGCATTAAGGGACAGGGGGCGGGGGAGCAGTACTTC
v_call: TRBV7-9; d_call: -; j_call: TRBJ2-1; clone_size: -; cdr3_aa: CASSFGQIYNEQFF; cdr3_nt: TGTGCCAGCAGCTTTGGGCAAATATACAATGAGCAGTTCTTC
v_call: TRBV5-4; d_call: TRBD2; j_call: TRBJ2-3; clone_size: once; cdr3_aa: CASSLWASGADTQYF; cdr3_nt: TGTGCCAGCAGCTTGTGGGCTAGCGGGGCAGATACGCAGTATTTT
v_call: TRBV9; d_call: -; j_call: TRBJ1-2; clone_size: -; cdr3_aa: CASSVETYPYTF; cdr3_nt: TGTGCCAGCAGCGTAGAAACATATCCCTACACCTTC
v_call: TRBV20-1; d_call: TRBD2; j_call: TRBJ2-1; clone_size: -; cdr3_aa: CSAAGENEQFF; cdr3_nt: TGCAGTGCCGCGGGAGAAAATGAGCAGTTCTTC
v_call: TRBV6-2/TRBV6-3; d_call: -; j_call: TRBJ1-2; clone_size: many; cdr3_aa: CASSYHDKGYGYTF; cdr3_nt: TGTGCCAGCAGTTACCACGACAAAGGCTATGGCTACACCTTC
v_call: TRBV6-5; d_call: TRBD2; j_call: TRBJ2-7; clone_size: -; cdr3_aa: CASSPRLAPSYEQYF; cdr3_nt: TGTGCCAGCAGTCCTCGACTAGCGCCTTCCTACGAGCAGTACTTC
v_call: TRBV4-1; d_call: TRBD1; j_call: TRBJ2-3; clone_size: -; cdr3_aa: CASSQVGRGHGTDTQYF; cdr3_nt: TGCGCCAGCAGCCAGGTGGGCAGGGGGCATGGCACAGATACGCAGTATTTT
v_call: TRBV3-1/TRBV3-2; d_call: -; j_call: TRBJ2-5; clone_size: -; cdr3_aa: CASSQDKGLTQYF; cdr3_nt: TGTGCCAGCAGCCAAGACAAGGGGCTGACCCAGTACTTC